This TCR beta chain was identified during a study of T cell repertoires in cytomegalovirus infection. Turning to the study itself: Selection of CMV epitopes for the study included recently identified HLA-C-restricted and well-studied HLA-B-restricted ones. Indications of both CMV infection and matching HLA type were provided by public TCR beta signatures.

This clonotype was seen more than once but under ten times. Its antigen is unknown. TCRdb re-called the reads with MiXCR, one entry per CDR3 protein. The sample lists 350,000 to 400,000 distinct CDR3 sequences; roughly 36% were seen once. V lost 3 bases and J lost 8, with 19 bases in between. The CDR3 loop spans 14 amino acids. In germline, CDR1 is DFQATT, CDR2 SNEGSKA (reference sequence). The clonotype originates from a human donor in good health (CMV status not recorded). Some clones in this sample may be carry-over from other donors' samples. The sample in question was cultured PBMCs, obtained from culture after CMV antigen stimulation. The chain uses TRBV20-1 and TRBJ1-2; D is possibly TRBD1 (6 bases). The CDR3: CSARPAGGFRGYTF. In nucleotides, the CDR3 is TGCAGTGCTAGGCCCGCCGGGGGCTTTAGGGGCTACACCTTC.